This T cell receptor beta chain appears in the sequencing data of a study of CD4+ T cells in melanoma. Repertoires were generated with immunoSEQ multiplex PCR, while TCRdb's copy carries only in-frame clones and drops some. The table lists more than 110,000 clones, around nine tenths of them singletons. This CDR3 comprises 14 residues. Trimming stripped 8 bases from V and 0 bases from J, with 14 bases between. The germline CDR1 and CDR2 sequences are MNHEY and SVGAGI. This clone was detected a few times. This clonotype was sampled from a human donor with melanoma. This rearrangement joins TRBV6-5 to TRBJ2-7; a possible D gene is TRBD2 (7 bases). The CDR3 region is CASSIGGASYEQYF. The CDR3 nucleotides read TGTGCCAGCTCCATAGGGGGGGCCTCCTACGAGCAGTACTTC.